The 20 T cell receptor beta chains below were found in one sample sequenced in a study of shared clonotypes between healthy human individuals. Only in-frame clones appear in the TCRdb table, and some are missing; sequencing was by immunoSEQ multiplex PCR. Of around 2,000,000 clones listed, approximately 95% are singletons. It was CD45RO-negative cells, positively selected for CCR7, that made up naive CD8 cells, with terminally differentiated effector memory CD45RA+ cells excluded. The sample consisted of naive CD8+ T cells sorted from blood. These receptor sequences come from a man aged 18 to 35 in good health.

The gene calls are TRBV6-6 and TRBJ2-2; D ambiguous. Trimming took off 3 bases at V and 5 bases at J, with 7 bases between the two ends. The CDR3 spans 13 residues. The germline gives CDR1 MNHNY, CDR2 SVGAGI (reference sequence). The CDR3 sequence is CASSYTETGELFF. CDR3 DNA: TGTGCCAGCAGTTATACAGAGACCGGGGAGCTGTTTTTT.

The chain recombines TRBV5-6 with TRBJ2-1; maybe TRBD2 (5 bases). CDR3 length equals 14 residues. V was cut by 0 bases and J by 8 bases, with 12 bases left in between. In germline, CDR1 is SGHDT, CDR2 YYEEEE. The CDR3 DNA reads TGTGCCAGCAGCTTGGCGAGGGTGGGCCATGAGCAGTTCTTC. Translated, it gives CASSLARVGHEQFF.

The genes are TRBV5-6 and TRBJ2-3, with 14 bases fitting TRBD2. The V gene end was trimmed by 3 bases and the J gene end by 3 bases; junction bases not matched to a gene: 6. This CDR3 comprises 17 residues. Germline CDR1 reads SGHDT; CDR2 reads YYEEEE. The CDR3 here is CASSSTGTSGGTDTQYF. In DNA, the CDR3 is TGTGCCAGCAGCTCTACCGGGACTAGCGGGGGAACAGATACGCAGTATTTT.

This clone was seen only once. V and J are TRBV10-1 and TRBJ2-2; 12 bases line up with TRBD1. Trimming took 6 bases from V and 6 from J; bases not matched to a gene: 11. Germline V gene sequence: CDR1 WNHNN, CDR2 SYGVQD (reference sequence). The CDR3 runs 17 residues. Here the CDR3 DNA reads TGCGCCAGCAGGCCGGGACAGGGGGCAATCGGCGCCGGGGAGCTGTTTTTT. The encoded protein is CASRPGQGAIGAGELFF.

The chain uses TRBV7-9 and TRBJ1-1; 9 bases map to TRBD1. J lost 3 bases, V lost 0 bases, and 8 bases had no gene match. The germline CDR1 and CDR2 sequences are SEHNR and FQNEAQ (reference sequence). The CDR3 is 17 amino acids. The CDR3 bases are TGTGCCAGCAGCTTAGCAGGGACAGGGAGGGTTGACACTGAAGCTTTCTTT. Translation gives CASSLAGTGRVDTEAFF.

The gene calls are TRBV15 and TRBJ1-2, with no clear D. The germline CDR1 and CDR2 sequences are LNHNV and YYDKDF (reference sequence). The CDR3 runs to 14 residues. The ends were cut back, 1 base at V and 3 bases at J, with 9 bases in the middle. CDR3 DNA: TGTGCCACCAGCAGAGTCGCGGGTTACTATGGCTACACCTTC. This gives the protein CATSRVAGYYGYTF.

V gene TRBV29-1 combines with J gene TRBJ2-2, with unresolved D. Germline values: CDR1 SQVTM, CDR2 ANQGSEA. The V end was cut by 4 bases, the J end by 2 bases, with 8 bases between. The CDR3 contains 13 residues. CDR3 amino acids: CSVVLVNTGELFF. DNA of the CDR3: TGCAGCGTTGTTCTGGTAAACACCGGGGAGCTGTTTTTT.

The chain combines TRBV19 with TRBJ2-1; no clear D gene. This CDR3 has 14 residues. Germline-derived CDR1 and CDR2 are LNHDA and SQIVND (reference sequence). V dropped 5 bases and J dropped 1 base, with 9 bases sitting between them. The CDR3 is CASSEALSYNEQFF. CDR3 sequence (DNA): TGTGCCAGTAGTGAGGCGCTGTCCTACAATGAGCAGTTCTTC. The entire variable domain, with the rest obtained from reference TRBV19 and TRBJ2-1, is as follows: DGGITQSPKYLFRKEGQNVTLSCEQNLNHDAMYWYRQDPGQGLRLIYYSQIVNDFQKGDIAEGYSVSREKKESFPLTVTSAQKNPTAFYLCASSEALSYNEQFFGPGTRLTVL.

This chain links TRBV30 with TRBJ2-7, with D unresolved. CDR3 length: 13 residues. V was clipped by 0 bases and J by 3 bases, with 9 bases between them. Germline assignment: CDR1 GTSNPN and CDR2 SVGIG (reference sequence). CDR3 nucleotides: TGTGCCTGGAGTGTATTTTCAGGCTACGAGCAGTACTTC. It yields the protein CAWSVFSGYEQYF. The full variable domain, its missing parts supplied by reference TRBV30 and TRBJ2-7, is SQTIHQWPATLVQPVGSPLSLECTVEGTSNPNLYWYRQAAGRGLQLLFYSVGIGQISSEVPQNLSASRPQDRQFILSSKKLLLSDSGFYLCAWSVFSGYEQYFGPGTRLTVT.

Remarks on this clone: The junction departs from germline at one end; a sequencing error may be responsible. The chain joins TRBV7-7 to TRBJ1-2, with 11 bases matching TRBD1. This CDR3 comprises 14 residues. From germline, CDR1 is SSHAT and CDR2 FNYEAQ (reference sequence). Here the CDR3 reads CASSQRDRGNGYTF. The CDR3 DNA is TGTGCTAGCAGCCAACGGGACAGGGGGAATGGCTACACCTTC.

This chain links TRBV4-1 with TRBJ2-7, with TRBD2 identical over 10 bases. CDR1 and CDR2 from the germline V gene are MGHRA and YSYEKL. This CDR3 is built from 18 residues. Losses at the gene ends were 1 base for V and 2 bases for J; bases not matched to a gene: 11. The CDR3 coding sequence is TGCGCCAGCAGCCAAGGAGGGCTAGCGGGAGAGGTCCCCTACGAGCAGTACTTC. Translation: CASSQGGLAGEVPYEQYF.

CDR3 sequence: CASSFRDLEAFF. As DNA, the CDR3 is TGTGCCAGCAGCTTCCGGGACCTTGAAGCTTTCTTT. The V and J genes are TRBV5-8 and TRBJ1-1; D possibly corresponds to TRBD1 (5 bases). Germline V lookup: CDR1 SGHTS, CDR2 YDEGEE. V dropped 2 bases and J dropped 7 bases, with 9 bases sitting between them. The CDR3 length is 12 residues. Drawing the rest from reference TRBV5-8 and TRBJ1-1, the complete variable domain is EAGVTQSPTHLIKTRGQQATLRCSPISGHTSVYWYQQALGLGLQFLLWYDEGEERNRGNFPPRFSGRQFPNYSSELNVNALELEDSALYLCASSFRDLEAFFGQGTRLTVV.

The chain joins TRBV11-2 to TRBJ2-7; D assignment may be TRBD1 or TRBD2 (5 bases each). This CDR3 is 14 amino acids long. V lost 4 bases, J lost 2 bases, and 12 bases lay in between. The germline CDR1 and CDR2 sequences are SGHAT and FQNNGV. CDR3 bases: TGTGCCAGCAGCTCCCGGGACCCCCCCTACGAGCAGTACTTC. It is translated as CASSSRDPPYEQYF. Together with reference TRBV11-2 and TRBJ2-7, the CDR3 gives the full variable domain: EAGVAQSPRYKIIEKRQSVAFWCNPISGHATLYWYQQILGQGPKLLIQFQNNGVVDDSQLPKDRFSAERLKGVDSTLKIQPAKLEDSAVYLCASSSRDPPYEQYFGPGTRLTVT.

The rearrangement joins TRBV12-5 to TRBJ2-7, with D possibly being TRBD2 (7 bases). The ends were cut back, 0 bases at V and 0 bases at J, with 12 bases in the middle. There are 16 residues in the CDR3. The germline CDR1 and CDR2 sequences are LGHNT and FRNRAP. The CDR3 region is CASGLVGGGSSYEQYF. The CDR3 coding sequence is TGTGCTAGTGGTTTGGTAGGGGGGGGAAGCTCCTACGAGCAGTACTTC.

V usage is TRBV18 and J usage is TRBJ2-3; unclear D gene. The CDR3 spans 14 residues. Between the trimmed V and J ends, which lost 2 bases and 2 bases, there was a span of 8 bases. Germline V CDR1 and CDR2: KGHSH, LQKENI. The CDR3 coding sequence is TGTGCCAGCTCACCAGTAGGCCCCACAGATACGCAGTATTTT. Translating it yields CASSPVGPTDTQYF.

V usage is TRBV4-2 and J usage is TRBJ2-2; D may be TRBD1 or TRBD2 (6 bases each). CDR3 length: 16 residues. CDR1 and CDR2 from the germline V gene are LGHNA and YNFKEQ. V was pared by 0 bases and J by 4 bases, with 12 bases between. The CDR3 bases are TGTGCCAGCAGCCAAGAAACGGGGGACATCACCGGGGAGCTGTTTTTT. This sequence encodes CASSQETGDITGELFF.

Points on this clone: This sample includes further DNA sequences coding for the same CDR3. This chain uses TRBV6-5 with TRBJ2-1, with D maybe TRBD2 (5 bases). Germline-derived CDR1 and CDR2 are MNHEY and SVGAGI. V lost 0 bases to trimming and J lost 0 bases, with 9 bases between them. The CDR3 runs to 16 residues. The CDR3 sequence is CASSYSSGSSYNEQFF. The CDR3 bases are TGTGCCAGCAGTTACTCGAGCGGTAGCTCCTACAATGAGCAGTTCTTC.

The chain links TRBV4-1 to TRBJ2-7; 8 nucleotides match TRBD1. The CDR3 covers 16 residues. CDR1 is MGHRA, CDR2 YSYEKL, per germline. V dropped 3 bases and J dropped 5; count of bases not matched to a gene: 12. The DNA for the CDR3 is TGCGCCAGCAGCCATCCATCCGGGACAGGCATCAACGAGCAGTACTTC. This encodes CASSHPSGTGINEQYF.

About this clone: The same CDR3 arises from other DNA sequences in this sample as well. The rearrangement links TRBV6-5 to TRBJ2-5; 12 nucleotides line up with TRBD2. V shed 5 bases, J shed 2 bases, and the junction held 3 bases outside the gene matches. The CDR3 totals 15 residues. Germline V gene data show CDR1 as MNHEY and CDR2 as SVGAGI. CDR3 bases: TGTGCCAGCAGTCTAGCGGGAGGGTTGCAAGAGACCCAGTACTTC. Translated, it gives CASSLAGGLQETQYF.

The V gene is TRBV6-5, the J gene TRBJ2-1; D gene uncertain. From germline, CDR1 is MNHEY and CDR2 SVGAGI. CDR3 length: 15 amino acids. V lost 4 bases to trimming and J lost 0 bases, with 10 bases between them. The CDR3 DNA follows: TGTGCCAGCAGTTCCGTCCTAAGCTCCTACAATGAGCAGTTCTTC. Its protein is CASSSVLSSYNEQFF.